This is a list of T cell receptor beta chains from one sample in a study of shared clonotypes between healthy human individuals. TCRdb's copy holds only in-frame clones and misses some; the assay was immunoSEQ multiplex PCR. The sample contains roughly 500,000 clones, approximately 95% of which appear only once. Material: naive CD4+ T cells sorted from blood. These receptors were taken from a young woman in good health. Both conserved end residues are part of each CDR3. The D gene is left open where the match is weak. The size entry is marked missing in some rows and otherwise reads once, few, many or a size class.

j_call v_call clone_size d_call cdr3_nt cdr3_aa
TRBJ2-1 TRBV29-1 - - TGCAGCGTTGAAAAGCGGCTATTAAACAATGAGCAGTTCTTC CSVEKRLLNNEQFF
TRBJ2-1 TRBV9 - - TGTGCCAGCAGCTCCCAGGGTTTCAATGAGCAGTTCTTC CASSSQGFNEQFF
TRBJ2-7 TRBV21-1 once - TGTGCCAGCAGCAAAATCGAGCCCTACGAGCAGTACTTC CASSKIEPYEQYF
TRBJ2-7 TRBV4-1 - - TGCGCCAGCAGCCCCCGACCCTCCGTGGAGCAGTACTTC CASSPRPSVEQYF
TRBJ2-1 TRBV27 - - TGTGCCAGCAGTTCCGAACAGGGTTCCTACAATGAGCAGTTCTTC CASSSEQGSYNEQFF
TRBJ2-7 TRBV7-8 - TRBD2 TGTGCCAGCAGCTATTCCGGGACTAGCGCCTACGAGCAGTACTTC CASSYSGTSAYEQYF
TRBJ2-7 TRBV2 - - TGTGCCAGCAGCGACACATACGAGCAGTACTTC CASSDTYEQYF
TRBJ2-2 TRBV5-1 - - TGCGCCAGCAGACGTGTGACCGGGGAGCTGTTTTTT CASRRVTGELFF
TRBJ2-3 TRBV11-2 - TRBD2 TGTGCCAGCAGCTGGGCCCTAGCGGGAGAAGCAGATACGCAGTATTTT CASSWALAGEADTQYF
TRBJ1-5 TRBV19 - - TGTGCCAGTAGTATCGGACGGACTCCCTCCAATCAGCCCCAGCATTTT CASSIGRTPSNQPQHF
TRBJ2-2 TRBV5-1 - - TGCGCCAGCAGCCAAAGTTCGGGGATCACCGGGGAGCTGTTTTTT CASSQSSGITGELFF